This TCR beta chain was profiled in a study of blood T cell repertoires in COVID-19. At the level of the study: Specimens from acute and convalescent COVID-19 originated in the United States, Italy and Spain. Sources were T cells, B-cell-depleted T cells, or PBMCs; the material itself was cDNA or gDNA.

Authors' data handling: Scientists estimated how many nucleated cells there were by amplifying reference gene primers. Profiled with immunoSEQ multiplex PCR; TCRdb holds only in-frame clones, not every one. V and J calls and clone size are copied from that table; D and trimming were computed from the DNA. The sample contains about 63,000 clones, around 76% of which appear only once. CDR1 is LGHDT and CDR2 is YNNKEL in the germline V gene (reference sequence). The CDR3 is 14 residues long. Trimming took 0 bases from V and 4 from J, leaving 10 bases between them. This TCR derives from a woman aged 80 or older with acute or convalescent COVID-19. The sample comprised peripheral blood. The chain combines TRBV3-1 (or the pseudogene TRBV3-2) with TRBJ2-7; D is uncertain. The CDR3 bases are TGTGCCAGCAGCCAAGAAAGAGGTCCGTACGAGCAGTACTTC. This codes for CASSQERGPYEQYF.